The clone carrying this T cell receptor beta chain was seen a few times. As for time point: persistent/refractory GD, antithyroid drugs over 5 years with positive TRAb. Making the TCR library involved RNA that had been extracted from PBMCs. Both iRepertoire HTBI primers and Arm-PCR of CDR3 regions were used to build the TCR beta libraries. In the source study's methods: The study identified roughly 59 TRBV and 13 to 15 TRBJ segments across samples. TCRdb fed the multiplex PCR reads into MiXCR, producing one record per CDR3 protein. In this record, the V and J calls reflect TCRdb's handling and not the investigators' own analysis. The data hold 350,000 to 500,000 distinct CDR3 sequences, with over 20% observed a single time. This record comes from a study of regulatory T cells in long-lasting Graves disease. V shed 1 base and J shed 4 bases, with 11 bases lying between them. CDR3 length: 14 residues. Germline V gene data show CDR1 as SGHTA and CDR2 as FQGNSA.

The J gene is TRBJ2-7, the V gene TRBV7-2; tentative D call: TRBD2 (6 bases). This TCR derives from a female donor with Graves disease. The material was peripheral blood mononuclear cells (PBMCs), obtained when the disease was refractory, from a patient treated with antithyroid drugs. Here the CDR3 DNA reads TGTGCCAGCAGCTTAGGACTAGTGATATACGAGCAGTACTTC. It specifies CASSLGLVIYEQYF.